These 10 T cell receptor beta chains were all obtained from the same sample, sequenced in a study of PD-1 blockade in classical Hodgkin lymphoma. Time point given: cycle 4 day 1 (C4D1), after less than seven weeks of nivolumab. Every patient experienced relapse after autologous stem cell transplantation, and brentuximab vedotin exposure varied. The table came from immunoSEQ multiplex PCR; TCRdb's copy has only in-frame clones and leaves some out. The table records some 48,000 clones, 80% of them present only once. Sample: peripheral blood mononuclear cells (PBMCs), taken before the fourth cycle of nivolumab. The receptor source for this set is a human donor with classical Hodgkin lymphoma.

The rearrangement uses TRBV5-6 and TRBJ2-3; D not resolved. Germline CDR1 and CDR2: SGHDT and YYEEEE. V lost 1 base, J lost 6 bases, and 9 bases lay in between. This CDR3 comprises 13 residues. This CDR3 is CASSLSGPDTQYF. The CDR3 nucleotides read TGTGCCAGCAGCTTGTCGGGCCCCGATACGCAGTATTTT. The entire variable domain, with the rest obtained from reference TRBV5-6 and TRBJ2-3, is as follows: DAGVTQSPTHLIKTRGQQVTLRCSPKSGHDTVSWYQQALGQGPQFIFQYYEEEERQRGNFPDRFSGHQFPNYSSELNVNALLLGDSALYLCASSLSGPDTQYFGPGTRLTVL.

This chain joins TRBV7-9 and TRBJ1-3; no clear D. CDR3 length equals 13 residues. Between the trimmed V and J ends, which lost 4 bases and 4 bases, there was a span of 8 bases. CDR1 is SEHNR and CDR2 is FQNEAQ in the germline V gene (reference sequence). The CDR3 protein is CASSSWAGNTIYF. In DNA, the CDR3 is TGTGCCAGCAGCTCCTGGGCCGGAAACACCATATATTTT. The complete variable domain, with remaining parts taken from reference TRBV7-9 and TRBJ1-3, reads DTGVSQNPRHKITKRGQNVTFRCDPISEHNRLYWYRQTLGQGPEFLTYFQNEAQLEKSRLLSDRFSAERPKGSFSTLEIQRTEQGDSAMYLCASSSWAGNTIYFGEGSWLTVV.

The chain couples TRBV19 to TRBJ1-5; D is ambiguous. The germline CDR1 and CDR2 sequences are LNHDA and SQIVND (reference sequence). The CDR3 extends over 13 amino acids. V was shortened by 3 bases and J by 7 bases, with 10 bases between the two germline ends. Here the CDR3 reads CASSIAARQPQHF. CDR3 nucleotide sequence: TGTGCCAGTAGTATCGCGGCCCGGCAGCCCCAGCATTTT.

The rearrangement links TRBV18 to TRBJ1-1; D is ambiguous. The CDR3 loop spans 14 amino acids. Germline V gene sequence: CDR1 KGHSH, CDR2 LQKENI. With 3 bases removed from V and 8 bases from J, the gap between germline ends came to 16 bases. The CDR3 sequence is CASSPPSHPAEAFF. DNA of the CDR3: TGTGCCAGCTCACCGCCGAGCCACCCAGCAGAAGCTTTCTTT.

The chain recombines TRBV10-3 with TRBJ2-7; 8 bases map to TRBD1. Germline values: CDR1 ENHRY, CDR2 SYGVKD. The V and J ends lost 6 bases and 12 bases, in that order; junction bases with no gene match: 7. This CDR3 region has 11 residues. DNA for the CDR3: TGTGCCATCAGAGGACAGGGAATGACGTACTTC. Its translation: CAIRGQGMTYF.

The chain links TRBV6-5 to TRBJ1-1, with a possible D match to TRBD1 (6 bases). This CDR3 comprises 15 residues. The germline V gene encodes CDR1 MNHEY and CDR2 SVGAGI. Trimming took 0 bases from V and 4 from J, leaving 12 bases between them. CDR3 bases: TGTGCCAGCAGTTACTCCGGGGGGCGGATCACTGAAGCTTTCTTT. This encodes CASSYSGGRITEAFF.

This clone was picked up one time. The chain links TRBV10-2 to TRBJ1-6; possibly TRBD1 for D (6 bases). CDR3 size: 13 residues. The germline V gene has CDR1 WSHSY and CDR2 SAAADI. Trimming took 5 bases from V and 11 from J, leaving 13 bases between them. The CDR3: CASSQDSPTPLHF. CDR3 coding DNA: TGCGCCAGCAGTCAGGACAGCCCCACACCCCTCCACTTT.

As for this clone: This specimen includes other DNA sequences encoding the same CDR3. This chain joins TRBV11-3 and TRBJ1-1; no clear D. V was clipped by 0 bases and J by 6 bases, with 5 bases between them. The V gene's germline CDR1 is SGHNT and CDR2 YENEEA. The CDR3 length is 12 residues. In DNA form, the CDR3 reads TGTGCCAGCAGCTTAGATCTAGCTGAAGCTTTCTTT. Encoded protein: CASSLDLAEAFF.

The chain links TRBV7-2 to TRBJ1-1; D ambiguous. Germline V lookup: CDR1 SGHTA, CDR2 FQGNSA. The CDR3 runs 15 residues. V was shortened by 0 bases and J by 0 bases, with 8 bases between the two germline ends. CDR3 nucleotide sequence: TGTGCCAGCAGCTTAGCCCCCAGATTGAACACTGAAGCTTTCTTT. This sequence encodes CASSLAPRLNTEAFF.

The chain has TRBV28 and TRBJ1-2, with 7 bases aligning to TRBD1. The V gene's germline CDR1 is MDHEN and CDR2 SYDVKM. J gave up 6 bases and V 5 bases, and 6 bases lay outside the gene matches. This CDR3 has 13 amino acids. For the CDR3, the DNA is TGTGCCAGCAGTCAGGGGGGGATCGATGGCTACACCTTC. Its protein product is CASSQGGIDGYTF.